This entry features one T cell receptor (beta chain) sequence. Its cognate antigen is unknown. These data belong to a study of T cells in localized non-small cell lung cancer. Method: immunoSEQ multiplex PCR; TCRdb's copy keeps in-frame clones and lacks some. The sample lists over 8,500 clones, 90% to 95% occurring once. Findings of the study overall: Paired adjacent lung recovered a median about 60 of the top 100 tumor clones. T cell clonality was highest in uninvolved adjacent lung, above tumor. Longer survival (overall) was linked to higher T cell density in blood.

After removal of 3 bases from V and 0 bases from J, the junction contained 6 bases not matched to a gene. The CDR3 covers 16 residues. CDR1 is MNHEY, CDR2 SVGAGI, per germline. The sample was peripheral blood, taken before any cancer treatment. V and J are TRBV6-5 and TRBJ1-2; the match to TRBD1 covers 8 bases. This TCR was recovered from an older male donor with stage III lung adenocarcinoma. CDR3 sequence: CASSYSVDRANYGYTF. CDR3 nucleotide sequence: TGTGCCAGCAGTTATTCAGTGGACAGGGCTAACTATGGCTACACCTTC.